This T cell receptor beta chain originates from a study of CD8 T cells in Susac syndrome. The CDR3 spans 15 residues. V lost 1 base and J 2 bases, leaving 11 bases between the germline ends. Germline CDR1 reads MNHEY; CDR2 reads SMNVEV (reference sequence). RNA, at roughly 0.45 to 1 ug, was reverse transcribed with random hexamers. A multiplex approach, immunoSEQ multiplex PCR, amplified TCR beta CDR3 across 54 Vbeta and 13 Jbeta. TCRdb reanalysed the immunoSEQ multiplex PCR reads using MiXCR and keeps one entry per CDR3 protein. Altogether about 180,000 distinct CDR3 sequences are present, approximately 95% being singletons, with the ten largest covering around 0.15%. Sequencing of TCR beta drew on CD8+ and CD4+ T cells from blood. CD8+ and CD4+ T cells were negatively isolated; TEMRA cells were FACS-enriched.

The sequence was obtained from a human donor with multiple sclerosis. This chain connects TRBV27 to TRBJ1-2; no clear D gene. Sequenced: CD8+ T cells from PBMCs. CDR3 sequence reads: CASSLYRPGNYGYTF. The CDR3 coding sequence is TGTGCCAGCAGTTTATATCGACCGGGGAACTATGGCTACACCTTC.